A selection of T cell receptor beta chains follows, all from one sample in a study of regulatory T cells in long-lasting Graves disease. Each CDR3 protein gets one entry after TCRdb re-called the multiplex PCR reads with MiXCR. The table shows roughly 530,000 distinct CDR3 sequences, with around 15% occurring only once. These data were likewise used in another study, on T cells in Graves' hyperthyroidism and ophthalmopathy.

The material sequenced was peripheral blood mononuclear cells (PBMCs), taken at new diagnosis, from a patient treated with antithyroid drugs. Source of these receptors: a woman aged 35-65 years with Graves disease. CDR3s include the opening cysteine and the closing phenylalanine or tryptophan. Each record gives: clone size, J gene, D gene, V gene, CDR3 DNA, CDR3 protein. D genes are given only for firm matches. Only some rows state a clone size, as once, few, many or a class for expanded clones.

>NA|TRBJ1-5|NA|TRBV18
TGTGCCAGCTCACCGACAGGACGGCAGCCCCAGCATTTT
CASSPTGRQPQHF
>many|TRBJ1-4|NA|TRBV6-2/TRBV6-3
TGTGCCAGCAGTTACGGAAATGAAAAACTGTTTTTT
CASSYGNEKLFF
>NA|TRBJ1-1|NA|TRBV7-9
TGTGCCAGCAGCCCGGGCTGGACAGACCGTGAAGCTTTCTTT
CASSPGWTDREAFF
>NA|TRBJ2-7|NA|TRBV28
TGTACCAGCAGTTCCGAAATAGCGGCGATATACGAGCAGTACTTC
CTSSSEIAAIYEQYF
>NA|TRBJ2-1|NA|TRBV7-9
TGTGCCAGCAGCTTTTCCTTTGAGGGGTATGAGCAGTTCTTC
CASSFSFEGYEQFF
>NA|TRBJ1-4|TRBD1|TRBV2
TGTGCCAGCAGGGACAGGGGGCGTTTTAATGAAAAACTGTTTTTT
CASRDRGRFNEKLFF
>few|TRBJ2-7|NA|TRBV14
TGTGCCAGCAGCTTCGGGACTCTCACCTACGAGCAGTACTTC
CASSFGTLTYEQYF
>many|TRBJ1-6|NA|TRBV12-3/TRBV12-4
TGTGCCAGCAGCCCTACGGAGGGGCCGACCTCCTATAATTCACCCCTCCACTTT
CASSPTEGPTSYNSPLHF
>many|TRBJ2-3|NA|TRBV7-2
TGTGCCAGCAGCCTTGGACTCCCCACAGATACGCAGTATTTT
CASSLGLPTDTQYF
>many|TRBJ1-2|NA|TRBV12-3/TRBV12-4
TGTGCCAGCAGTTCGGGTGGGAAAGGCTACACCTTC
CASSSGGKGYTF
>many|TRBJ2-3|NA|TRBV20-1
TGCAGTGCCATTCGAGGTACGCAGTATTTT
CSAIRGTQYF
>many|TRBJ1-1|NA|TRBV7-2
TGTGCCAGCAGCCCCAAGGGCTTTCGGGCGACTGAAGCTTTCTTT
CASSPKGFRATEAFF
>many|TRBJ2-5|TRBD2|TRBV12-3/TRBV12-4
TGTGCCAGCAGTTCCCCGGGACTAGCTGTAAAGACCCAGTACTTC
CASSSPGLAVKTQYF
>many|TRBJ1-2|NA|TRBV30
TGTGCCTGGAGTGTGTACAGAACTAACTATGGCTACACCTTC
CAWSVYRTNYGYTF
>few|TRBJ1-5|NA|TRBV14
TGTGCCAGCAGCCAAGAAGTAGCTTTACAATATCAGTGTCCCCAGCATTTT
CASSQEVALQYQCPQHF
>many|TRBJ1-5|NA|TRBV28
TGTGCCAGCAGTTTAGGTTGGTTCAGGGCGGATCAGCCCCAGCATTTT
CASSLGWFRADQPQHF
>NA|TRBJ1-2|NA|TRBV14
TGTGCCAGCAGCCAAGGCAGCTCTAATGGCTACACCTTC
CASSQGSSNGYTF
>many|TRBJ1-3|NA|TRBV14
TGTGCCAGCAGCCAAGTTGGGGGAAACACCATATATTTT
CASSQVGGNTIYF
>many|TRBJ2-7|TRBD2|TRBV6-1
TGTGCCAGCAGTGAAATGTTTACTAGCGGGGGCCTCTACGAGCAGTACTTC
CASSEMFTSGGLYEQYF
>many|TRBJ1-1|NA|TRBV7-9
TGTGCCAGCAGCTTAGTCGGACAGCTCGATGAAGCTTTCTTT
CASSLVGQLDEAFF
>few|TRBJ1-5|NA|TRBV19
TGTGCCAGTAAGTGGGAAGGGGGATATAGCAATCAGCCCCAGCATTTT
CASKWEGGYSNQPQHF
>few|TRBJ1-6|NA|TRBV6-5
TGTGCCAGCAGTTCGACACGGAACTCCTATAATTCACCCCTCCACTTT
CASSSTRNSYNSPLHF
>NA|TRBJ1-1|NA|TRBV6-5
TGTGCCAGCAGTTACAATCATCAGGCCCGTGGGGCTTTCTTT
CASSYNHQARGAFF
>many|TRBJ1-1|NA|TRBV6-2/TRBV6-3
TGTGCCAGCAGTTACTCGGAAGGTGAAGCTTTCTTT
CASSYSEGEAFF
>many|TRBJ2-4|NA|TRBV2
TGTGCCAGCAGTGAGCGGGGAGCCAAAAACATTCAGTACTTC
CASSERGAKNIQYF
>many|TRBJ1-6|NA|TRBV12-3/TRBV12-4
TGTGCCAGCACCCCCCGGGGTATGGATTCACCCCTCCACTTT
CASTPRGMDSPLHF
>few|TRBJ2-5|TRBD1|TRBV7-2
TGTGCCAGCAGCCCACAGACAGGGATAAGAGGGACCCAGTACTTC
CASSPQTGIRGTQYF
>few|TRBJ2-7|NA|TRBV19
TGTGCCAGTAGTATAGGAGCAGGAAAATACGAGCAGTACTTC
CASSIGAGKYEQYF
>NA|TRBJ1-1|NA|TRBV3-1
TGTGCCAGCAGCCAAGGCAGCTGGAACACTGAAGCTTTCTTT
CASSQGSWNTEAFF
>many|TRBJ1-1|NA|TRBV28
TGTGCCAGCAGTCCGGGGACACGAAACACTGAAGCTTTCTTT
CASSPGTRNTEAFF
>NA|TRBJ2-5|NA|TRBV6-4
TGTGCCAGCAATCCCTACGAAGAGATGACCCAGTACTTC
CASNPYEEMTQYF
>few|TRBJ2-4|NA|TRBV6-1
TGTGCCAGCAGTGAATGGGGGGCCCTCGGAGGGGACAAAAACATTCAGTACTTC
CASSEWGALGGDKNIQYF
>many|TRBJ2-5|TRBD2|TRBV2
TGTGCCAGCAGTGAAGGGGGACTAGCGGGGGCCTGGGGAGAGACCCAGTACTTC
CASSEGGLAGAWGETQYF
>NA|TRBJ2-3|TRBD2|TRBV6-5
TGTGCCAGCAGTTACTGGGGGGGATTCACAGATACGCAGTATTTT
CASSYWGGFTDTQYF
>many|TRBJ2-5|NA|TRBV5-5
TGTGCCAGCAGCCGCCAGGGCCTTTTACAAGAGACCCAGTACTTC
CASSRQGLLQETQYF
>many|TRBJ1-1|NA|TRBV11-3
TGTGCCAGCAGCCCCTCCCCCTCGGACAGAAGAGCTTTCTTT
CASSPSPSDRRAFF